The present T cell receptor beta chain was sequenced within a study of cytomegalovirus exposure and HLA in healthy donors. There are 15 residues in the CDR3. Trimming shortened V by 3 bases and J by 4 bases, and 14 bases separated the two germline ends. Germline assignment: CDR1 SGHTA and CDR2 FQGNSA. The PCR ran on 60 Vbeta and 13 Jbeta primers. The table came from immunoSEQ multiplex PCR; TCRdb's copy has only in-frame clones and leaves some out. The repertoire holds about 190,000 clones, 60% to 80% seen once, with roughly 2.1% in the top ten. This TCR came from a woman aged 25 to 45 in good health and CMV-seropositive. The V and J genes are TRBV7-2 and TRBJ2-3; D may be TRBD2 (6 bases). Sequencing was performed on PBMCs. DNA for the CDR3: TGTGCCAGCAGCTTTACTAGCAATCCCTCAGATACGCAGTATTTT. Its protein is CASSFTSNPSDTQYF.